This T cell receptor beta chain appears in the sequencing data of a study of shared clonotypes between healthy human individuals. Concerning this clone itself: Its antigen is unknown.

Study-wide points: Around 5.4% of naive CD4 clonotypes were common to several donors.

The V gene's germline CDR1 is MGHDK and CDR2 SYGVNS. CDR3 size: 14 residues. V trimming: 5 bases; J trimming: 9 bases; junction bases outside the gene matches: 4. Profiled with immunoSEQ multiplex PCR; TCRdb holds only in-frame clones, not every one. The sample lists 2 million to 2.5 million clones, approximately 96% seen once, with 0.1% to 0.15% in the top ten. The TCR was taken from a man aged 18-30 years in good health. Sequenced input: naive CD4+ T cells sorted from blood. Subset defined: CD45RA+ positively selected. The chain joins TRBV25-1 to TRBJ1-6, with TRBD1 matching over 10 bases. CDR3 DNA sequence: TGTGCCAGCAGTAGACAGGGGGCAGGTTCACCCCTCCACTTT. Translated: CASSRQGAGSPLHF.